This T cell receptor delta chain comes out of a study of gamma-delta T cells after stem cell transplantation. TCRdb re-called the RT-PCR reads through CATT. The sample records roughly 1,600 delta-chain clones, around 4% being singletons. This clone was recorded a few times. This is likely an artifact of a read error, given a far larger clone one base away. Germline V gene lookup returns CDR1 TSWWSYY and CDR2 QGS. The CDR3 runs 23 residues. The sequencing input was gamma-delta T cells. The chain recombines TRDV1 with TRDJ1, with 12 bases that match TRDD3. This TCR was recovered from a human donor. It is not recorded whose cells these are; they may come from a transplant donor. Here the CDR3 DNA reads TGTGCTCTTGGGGAACCACCCCACTCCTACATAAACTGGGGGATACAGGTCGCCGATAAACTCACCTTT. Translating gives CALGEPPHSYINWGIQVADKLTF.